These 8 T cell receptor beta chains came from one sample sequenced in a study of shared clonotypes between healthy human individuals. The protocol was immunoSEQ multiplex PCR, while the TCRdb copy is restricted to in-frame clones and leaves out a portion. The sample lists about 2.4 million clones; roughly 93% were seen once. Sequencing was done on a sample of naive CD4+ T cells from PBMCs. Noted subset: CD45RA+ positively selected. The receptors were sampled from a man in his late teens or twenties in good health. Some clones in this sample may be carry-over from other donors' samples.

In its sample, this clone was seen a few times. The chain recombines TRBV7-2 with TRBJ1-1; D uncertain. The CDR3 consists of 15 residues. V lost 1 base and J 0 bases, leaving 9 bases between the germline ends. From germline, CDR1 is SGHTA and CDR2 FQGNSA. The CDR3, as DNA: TGTGCCAGCAGCTTAGGGCAGAACATGAACACTGAAGCTTTCTTT. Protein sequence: CASSLGQNMNTEAFF.

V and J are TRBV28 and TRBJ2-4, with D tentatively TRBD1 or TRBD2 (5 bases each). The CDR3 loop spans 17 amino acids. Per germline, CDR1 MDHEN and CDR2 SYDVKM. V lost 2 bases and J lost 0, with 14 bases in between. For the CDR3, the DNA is TGTGCCAGCAGTTTACCCGGGACGGAGTTAGCCAAAAACATTCAGTACTTC. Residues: CASSLPGTELAKNIQYF.

The CDR3 DNA sequence: TGCGCCAGCAGCTTATCAGGGGTTGCAACTAATGAAAAACTGTTTTTT. Translating gives CASSLSGVATNEKLFF. The rearrangement joins TRBV5-1 to TRBJ1-4; the D gene is possibly TRBD1 (6 bases). The V gene's germline CDR1 is SGHRS and CDR2 YFSETQ. V lost 2 bases and J 0 bases, leaving 11 bases between the germline ends. This CDR3 has 16 residues.

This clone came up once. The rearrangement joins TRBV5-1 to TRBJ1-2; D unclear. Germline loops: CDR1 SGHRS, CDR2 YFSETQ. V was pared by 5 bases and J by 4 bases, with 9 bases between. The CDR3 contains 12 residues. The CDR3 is CASSDGGYGYTF. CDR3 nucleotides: TGCGCCAGCAGTGACGGAGGCTATGGCTACACCTTC.

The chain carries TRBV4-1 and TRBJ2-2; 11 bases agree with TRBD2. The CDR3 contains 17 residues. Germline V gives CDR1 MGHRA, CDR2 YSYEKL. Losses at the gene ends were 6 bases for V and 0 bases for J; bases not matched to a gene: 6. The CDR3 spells CASRPVAGGSNTGELFF. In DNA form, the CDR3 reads TGCGCCAGCAGACCGGTAGCGGGAGGGTCGAACACCGGGGAGCTGTTTTTT.

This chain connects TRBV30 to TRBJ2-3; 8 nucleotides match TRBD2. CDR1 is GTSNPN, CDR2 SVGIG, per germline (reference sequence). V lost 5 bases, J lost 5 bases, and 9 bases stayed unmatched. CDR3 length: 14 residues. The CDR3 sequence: CAWGGQREKDTQYF. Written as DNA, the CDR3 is TGTGCCTGGGGGGGGCAGCGGGAGAAAGATACGCAGTATTTT.

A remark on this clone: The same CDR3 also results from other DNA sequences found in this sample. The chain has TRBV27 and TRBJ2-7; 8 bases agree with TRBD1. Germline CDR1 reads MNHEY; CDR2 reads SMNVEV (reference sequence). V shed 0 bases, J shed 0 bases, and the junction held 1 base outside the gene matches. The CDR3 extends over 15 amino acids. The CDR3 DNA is TGTGCCAGCAGTTTATCTACAGGGGGCTCCTACGAGCAGTACTTC. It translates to CASSLSTGGSYEQYF.

The CDR3 DNA sequence: TGCGCCAGCACCCAGCAGGGCTTTAATGAAAAACTGTTTTTT. Protein sequence: CASTQQGFNEKLFF. The chain is built from TRBV4-1 and TRBJ1-4; D is possibly TRBD1 (5 bases). The V gene's germline CDR1 is MGHRA and CDR2 YSYEKL. This CDR3 has 14 residues. V lost 7 bases and J 4 bases, leaving 13 bases between the germline ends.